This T cell receptor (beta chain) derives from a study of shared clonotypes between healthy human individuals. Assay: immunoSEQ multiplex PCR; the TCRdb copy retains only in-frame clones and omits some. This sample yields some 2 million clones, of which about 95% are seen a single time; around 1.1% belongs to the top ten. Germline V gene lookup returns CDR1 MGHDK and CDR2 SYGVNS. The V end was cut by 2 bases, the J end by 7 bases, with 8 bases between. This CDR3 region has 12 residues. CD45RO negativity and positive selection for CCR7 defined naive CD8 cells, a population that excluded terminally differentiated effector memory CD45RA+ cells.

What was sequenced was naive CD8+ T cells sorted from blood. The gene calls are TRBV25-1 and TRBJ1-1, with D unclear. The TCR comes from a man between 18 and 29 years old in good health. The CDR3 nucleotides are TGTGCCAGCAGTGAAGGTCCAAGTGAAGCTTTCTTT. This translates into CASSEGPSEAFF. The full variable domain, completed using reference TRBV25-1 and TRBJ1-1, is EADIYQTPRYLVIGTGKKITLECSQTMGHDKMYWYQQDPGMELHLIHYSYGVNSTEKGDLSSESTVSRIRTEHFPLTLESARPSHTSQYLCASSEGPSEAFFGQGTRLTVV.